Detailed here is one T cell receptor (beta chain). The target antigen is unknown. This sample was taken from a study of shared clonotypes between healthy human individuals. There are 16 residues in the CDR3. Germline values: CDR1 MNHNY, CDR2 SVGAGI (reference sequence). Between the trimmed V and J ends, which lost 2 bases and 0 bases, there was a span of 12 bases. Study-wide results and caveats: The expectation was that sequencing depth would affect clonotype sharing among donors.

The assay was carried out at the deep level. Clones were read by immunoSEQ multiplex PCR, and TCRdb kept only the in-frame ones, dropping some. The sample lists around 1,900,000 clones, about 93% seen once, with roughly 1.7% in the top ten. Selected positively for CCR7 and CD45RO-negative, naive CD8 cells excluded terminally differentiated effector memory CD45RA+ cells. The V call is TRBV6-6, the J call TRBJ2-3, with a tentative D call TRBD2 (5 bases). This receptor was obtained from a man younger than 35 in good health. Some clones in this sample may be carry-over from other donors' samples. The sample consisted of naive CD8+ T cells from PBMCs. CDR3 in amino acids: CASSYVGLASTDTQYF. CDR3 bases: TGTGCCAGCAGTTACGTCGGCTTAGCGAGCACAGATACGCAGTATTTT.